This TCR beta chain was sequenced in a study of cytomegalovirus exposure and HLA in healthy donors. This clone occurred once. Only in-frame clones appear in the TCRdb table, and some are missing; sequencing was by immunoSEQ multiplex PCR. The sample records approximately 300,000 clones, about 90% being singletons. The CDR3 contains 12 residues. V dropped 4 bases and J dropped 7 bases, with 14 bases sitting between them. The germline V gene encodes CDR1 SQVTM and CDR2 ANQGSEA. The gene calls are TRBV29-1 and TRBJ2-7; possibly TRBD1 for D (6 bases). Sequenced material: PBMCs. This clonotype originated in a woman younger than 45 in good health and CMV-seropositive. The CDR3 protein is CSVVSQGFEQYF. CDR3 DNA: TGCAGCGTTGTGAGTCAGGGGTTTGAGCAGTACTTC.